This section outlines one T cell receptor (beta chain) sequence together with its context. Its antigen remains unknown. The germline V gene has CDR1 SGHDN and CDR2 FVKESK. V lost 1 base, J lost 6 bases, and 13 bases lay in between. CDR3 length: 14 amino acids. The source of the sample is a study of blood T cells in healthy people across ages. Study-level results: Naive T cell percentage by flow cytometry tracked strongly with beta diversity. Older age coincided with a roughly linear decline in TCR beta diversity per million T cells.

The second PCR ran roughly 7 to 12 cycles with a sample-barcoded 5' primer and J-beta primers. One entry per CDR3 protein, called by TCRdb with MiXCR from the 5' RACE reads. This table holds approximately 670,000 distinct CDR3 sequences, 40% to 45% found once. Input material: blood. The V call is TRBV14, the J call TRBJ2-7, with a possible D match to TRBD1 (6 bases). The source is a man older than 75 in good health. CDR3 sequence reads: CASSQARGISEQYF. DNA of the CDR3: TGTGCCAGCAGCCAAGCGAGGGGGATTAGCGAGCAGTACTTC.